This T cell receptor (beta chain) originates from a study of cytomegalovirus exposure and HLA in healthy donors. The wider study: There were fewer than 130 million unique TCR beta sequences, drawn from some 180 million T cells, in an earlier analysis. A preliminary data release comprised roughly 80 million unique TCRs obtained from HLA-typed donors.

The CDR3 runs to 15 residues. V lost 1 base, J lost 3 bases, and 9 bases lay in between. CDR1 MGHRA and CDR2 YSYEKL come from the germline V gene. It was healthy bone marrow donors who served as donors. The PCR contained 60 Vbeta and 13 Jbeta primers. The method was immunoSEQ multiplex PCR; TCRdb's version includes in-frame clones alone and lacks a portion of them. The top ten hold about 2% of the sample, which has 140,000 to 150,000 clones, around 80% seen once. The source is a man aged 35 to 55 in good health and CMV-seronegative. The sample consisted of PBMCs. This chain joins TRBV4-1 and TRBJ2-2; D unclear. Written as DNA, the CDR3 is TGCGCCAGCAGCCAAGCACAGTCTTACACCGGGGAGCTGTTTTTT. The encoded protein is CASSQAQSYTGELFF.